These T cell receptor beta chains were read from a single sample in a study of chemoradiotherapy in HPV16-positive cancers. TCRdb's copy holds only in-frame clones and misses some; the assay was immunoSEQ multiplex PCR. The data show roughly 12,000 clones, with around 82% seen just once and 1.1% held by the top ten. The sample was taken from a patient who underwent chemoradiotherapy. All receptors come from a human donor with HPV-associated anogenital cancer. The CDR3 runs from the conserved cysteine through the conserved F or W. D genes are given only for firm matches. Clone size is shown for a subset of rows, as once, few, many or a class of expanded clone.

TRBV6-5	TRBD2	TRBJ2-5	-	CASSYGPAGREETQYF	TGTGCCAGCAGTTACGGCCCAGCGGGGAGGGAAGAGACCCAGTACTTC
TRBV7-8	TRBD1	TRBJ2-7	-	CASSLRETGDLSYEQYF	TGTGCCAGCAGCTTGCGAGAGACAGGGGACCTCTCCTACGAGCAGTACTTC
TRBV15	TRBD2	TRBJ2-3	-	CATISGLAGFTDTQYF	TGTGCCACCATCTCGGGACTAGCGGGGTTCACAGATACGCAGTATTTT
TRBV4-1	-	TRBJ1-2	-	CASRSPTRGLRYGYTF	TGCGCCAGCAGGAGCCCTACCAGGGGACTGCGCTATGGCTACACCTTC
TRBV6-5	TRBD1	TRBJ2-7	-	CASRTTGTYEQYF	TGTGCCAGCAGGACGACAGGGACCTACGAGCAGTACTTC
TRBV28	TRBD1	TRBJ2-5	-	CASSRQGAWETQYF	TGTGCCAGCAGCAGACAGGGGGCGTGGGAGACCCAGTACTTC
TRBV5-4	TRBD2	TRBJ2-3	-	CASSALERGPTDTQYF	TGTGCCAGCAGCGCTCTTGAGCGGGGGCCCACAGATACGCAGTATTTT
TRBV15	-	TRBJ2-2	few	CATSRDIRDTGELFF	TGTGCCACCAGCAGAGATATCCGCGACACCGGGGAGCTGTTTTTT
TRBV9	-	TRBJ1-3	-	CASSADSSGNTIYF	TGTGCCAGCAGCGCGGACAGCTCTGGAAACACCATATATTTT
TRBV9	-	TRBJ2-5	-	CASSALTEETQYF	TGTGCCAGCAGCGCCCTAACCGAAGAGACCCAGTACTTC
TRBV18	-	TRBJ1-4	-	CASSPLAGVDEKLFF	TGTGCCAGCTCACCACTGGCAGGGGTGGATGAAAAACTGTTTTTT
TRBV4-2	-	TRBJ1-2	few	CASSQDRLHTF	TGTGCCAGCAGCCAAGACCGTCTACACACCTTC
TRBV9	-	TRBJ1-5	-	CASSPGPGKMVNQPQHF	TGTGCCAGCAGCCCCGGGCCAGGGAAGATGGTCAATCAGCCCCAGCATTTT
TRBV30	-	TRBJ1-1	few	CAWSGWTEAFF	TGTGCCTGGAGTGGGTGGACTGAAGCTTTCTTT
TRBV7-2	-	TRBJ2-1	-	CASSLNRDNEQFF	TGTGCCAGCAGCTTAAACAGGGACAATGAGCAGTTCTTC
TRBV23-1	TRBD1	TRBJ1-2	-	CASSQYPTSGQARNYGYTF	TGCGCCAGCAGTCAATATCCGACATCCGGACAGGCCAGAAACTATGGCTACACCTTC
TRBV2	-	TRBJ2-1	-	CASTENSPRSSYNEQFF	TGTGCCAGCACGGAGAACAGCCCCAGGAGCTCCTACAATGAGCAGTTCTTC
TRBV30	-	TRBJ1-4	-	CAWGTSNEKLFF	TGTGCCTGGGGGACATCTAATGAAAAACTGTTTTTT
TRBV7-8	-	TRBJ2-7	-	CASSLDSGVPLYEQYF	TGTGCCAGCAGCTTAGATTCGGGGGTTCCCCTCTACGAGCAGTACTTC
TRBV2	TRBD1	TRBJ2-1	once	CASRRQGREQFF	TGTGCCAGCAGAAGACAGGGACGAGAGCAGTTCTTC
TRBV6-4	-	TRBJ1-1	-	CASSARGNTKAFF	TGTGCCAGCAGCGCGAGGGGGAACACTAAAGCTTTCTTT
TRBV5-4	-	TRBJ2-3	-	CASSIGPSLEDTQYF	TGTGCCAGCAGCATCGGGCCTTCACTTGAAGATACGCAGTATTTT